The 32 T cell receptor beta chains presented below share a single source sample, sequenced in a study of sequential checkpoint blockade in melanoma (dated by TCRdb to about 2019). The library was prepared using the immunoSEQ multiplex PCR assay. This immuneACCESS table, as held by TCRdb, lists in-frame sequences with V and J called but not all clones. Of the missing ones, under half trace to an unresolved V gene in checked studies; the others have no known cause. A total of about 20,000 clones appear in this sample, 80% to 90% of them only once. The ten largest account for 51% of the sample. The sample's treatment or condition label, decoded: randomized to nivolumab then ipilimumab (arm A) or the reverse (arm B). The sample was CD8+ T cells sorted from blood (inferred from file names), taken from a patient given nivolumab and ipilimumab in sequence. Receptors were obtained from a human donor with melanoma.

The chain combines TRBV13 with TRBJ2-1, with 9 bases fitting TRBD2. From germline, CDR1 is PRHDT and CDR2 FYEKMQ (reference sequence). The CDR3 loop spans 15 amino acids. V shed 6 bases and J 6 bases; nucleotides not matched to a gene: 9. The chain's CDR3 is CASSRGSGGLNEQFF. The CDR3, as DNA: TGTGCCAGCAGTCGAGGTAGCGGGGGACTCAATGAGCAGTTCTTC. Full variable domain (remainder filled in from reference TRBV13 and TRBJ2-1): AAGVIQSPRHLIKEKRETATLKCYPIPRHDTVYWYQQGPGQDPQFLISFYEKMQSDKGSIPDRFSAQQFSDYHSELNMSSLELGDSALYFCASSRGSGGLNEQFFGPGTRLTVL.

The J gene is TRBJ1-6, the V gene TRBV30, with TRBD1 matching over 8 bases. J was trimmed by 5 bases and V by 3 bases; bases with no gene match: 6. The CDR3 runs 15 residues. In germline, CDR1 is GTSNPN, CDR2 SVGIG (reference sequence). CDR3 in DNA: TGTGCCTGGAGGAAAAGGACAGGGAATAATTCACCCCTCCACTTT. This codes for CAWRKRTGNNSPLHF.

This chain uses TRBV4-1 with TRBJ2-7; D uncertain. The CDR3 contains 15 residues. Germline V gives CDR1 MGHRA, CDR2 YSYEKL. V was clipped by 0 bases and J by 3 bases, with 12 bases between them. The CDR3 region is CASSQDSYDFYEQYF. As DNA, the CDR3 is TGCGCCAGCAGCCAAGATAGTTACGATTTCTACGAGCAGTACTTC.

This sequence joins TRBV9 and TRBJ2-3, with 8 bases matching TRBD1. CDR1 and CDR2 (germline): SGDLS, YYNGEE. CDR3 length: 15 amino acids. V lost 3 bases, J lost 4 bases, and 7 bases stayed unmatched. CDR3 bases: TGTGCCAGCAGCGAATGGGACAGGACGCCAGATACGCAGTATTTT. Translation: CASSEWDRTPDTQYF.

The genes are TRBV5-8 and TRBJ1-5; D is unresolved. Per the germline V gene, CDR1 is SGHTS and CDR2 is YDEGEE. Trimming left V 0 bases short and J 4 bases short, with 14 bases between. CDR3 length equals 16 residues. The CDR3 spells CASSLGDFLPNQPQHF. CDR3 DNA sequence: TGTGCCAGCAGCTTGGGTGACTTCCTACCGAATCAGCCCCAGCATTTT.

The chain employs TRBV10-3 and TRBJ2-7, with 10 positions matching TRBD2. The CDR3 runs to 17 residues. V trimming: 2 bases; J trimming: 2 bases; junction bases outside the gene matches: 9. Germline V gives CDR1 ENHRY, CDR2 SYGVKD. CDR3 bases: TGTGCCATCAGTGAGACCCTTACTAGCGGGGTGCCCTACGAGCAGTACTTC. Translated: CAISETLTSGVPYEQYF.

The chain has TRBV6-5 and TRBJ1-1; D possibly corresponds to TRBD1 (6 bases). Trimming shortened V by 7 bases and J by 6 bases, and 21 bases separated the two germline ends. From germline, CDR1 is MNHEY and CDR2 SVGAGI. This CDR3 region has 15 residues. CDR3 residues: CASTIPDGRGAEAFF. As DNA, the CDR3 is TGTGCCAGCACCATTCCCGACGGCAGGGGCGCTGAAGCTTTCTTT.

The J gene is TRBJ1-6, the V gene TRBV5-4; D not certain. The CDR3 is 14 residues long. The V and J ends lost 0 bases and 9 bases respectively, with 10 bases between them. Germline values: CDR1 SGHNT, CDR2 YYREEE (reference sequence). CDR3 loop: CASSLEASGSPLHF. DNA for the CDR3: TGTGCCAGCAGCTTGGAGGCCTCGGGTTCACCCCTCCACTTT.

This clone was observed a handful of times. The chain recombines TRBV6-5 with TRBJ2-3, with a tentative D call TRBD1 (7 bases). V was trimmed by 6 bases and J by 3 bases, leaving 13 bases between them. This CDR3 is 14 amino acids long. The germline gives CDR1 MNHEY, CDR2 SVGAGI. Here the CDR3 DNA reads TGTGCCAGCAGCTTCAGGGGGGAGACAGATACGCAGTATTTT. This encodes CASSFRGETDTQYF.

The V call is TRBV29-1, the J call TRBJ2-5; 9 bases fit TRBD1. Germline CDR1 is SQVTM and CDR2 is ANQGSEA. Losses at the gene ends were 7 bases for V and 4 bases for J; bases not matched to a gene: 7. The CDR3 loop spans 13 amino acids. Written as DNA, the CDR3 is TGCAGCGGCACAGGGGGCGCGGCAGAGACCCAGTACTTC. Translated: CSGTGGAAETQYF.

A single count supports this clone. V usage is TRBV4-3 and J usage is TRBJ1-1, with a possible D match to TRBD1 (5 bases). Germline CDR1 is LGHNA and CDR2 is YSLEER. The ends were cut back, 0 bases at V and 4 bases at J, with 21 bases in the middle. The CDR3 covers 18 residues. CDR3 sequence: CASSQDFPPGGSGTEAFF. In nucleotides, the CDR3 is TGCGCCAGCAGCCAAGATTTCCCCCCGGGGGGTTCGGGCACTGAAGCTTTCTTT.

This chain joins TRBV28 and TRBJ2-5, with D tentatively TRBD1 (6 bases). The end of the DNA aligns better with TRBJ2-7, so the J call may be wrong. The CDR3 sequence is 13 residues long. Germline V gene lookup returns CDR1 MDHEN and CDR2 SYDVKM. CDR3 sequence (DNA): TGTGCCAGCAGTTTCCCGGACAGCTACGAGCAGTACTTC. Amino acids: CASSFPDSYEQYF.

V and J are TRBV6-5 and TRBJ1-5; TRBD1 is a possible D gene (5 bases). Trimming stripped 3 bases from V and 4 bases from J, with 10 bases between. CDR1 is MNHEY and CDR2 is SVGAGI in the germline V gene. This CDR3 is 14 amino acids long. The CDR3 loop reads CASSYGQGNQPQHF. The CDR3 DNA reads TGTGCCAGCAGTTATGGGCAGGGAAATCAGCCCCAGCATTTT.

The table lists this clone with a count of one. This sequence joins TRBV4-3 and TRBJ1-2; D ambiguous. The CDR3 spans 15 residues. The V and J ends lost 8 bases and 4 bases respectively, with 20 bases between them. The germline gives CDR1 LGHNA, CDR2 YSLEER. The CDR3 DNA follows: TGCGCCAGCGCGGCGGAGGATCTAACTCCCTATGGCTACACCTTC. It yields the protein CASAAEDLTPYGYTF.

The rearrangement uses TRBV28 and TRBJ1-2; D is undetermined. The CDR3 has 17 amino acids. Germline V gene lookup returns CDR1 MDHEN and CDR2 SYDVKM. Trimming left V 3 bases short and J 5 bases short, with 22 bases between. The CDR3 reads CASSFPLHGGRNYGYTF. Written as DNA, the CDR3 is TGTGCCAGCAGTTTCCCCCTTCATGGAGGGAGAAATTATGGCTACACCTTC.

Written as DNA, the CDR3 is TGTGCCAGCAGCCCGGGGGGGCCGGACCTCGAGCAGTACTTC. Encoded protein: CASSPGGPDLEQYF. This rearrangement joins TRBV5-8 to TRBJ2-7; 8 nucleotides match TRBD2. The CDR3 is 14 residues long. From germline, CDR1 is SGHTS and CDR2 YDEGEE. J was trimmed by 6 bases and V by 4 bases; bases with no gene match: 9.

The gene calls are TRBV6-5 and TRBJ2-7; 8 bases agree with TRBD1. The germline V gene has CDR1 MNHEY and CDR2 SVGAGI. V shed 5 bases and J 1 base; nucleotides not matched to a gene: 7. The CDR3 is 15 amino acids. The DNA of the CDR3 is TGTGCCAGCAGTGTTCGTAGGACAGGGTCCTACGAGCAGTACTTC. The encoded protein is CASSVRRTGSYEQYF.

This clone has only a few counts. The rearrangement uses TRBV6-6 and TRBJ2-7, with 9 bases lining up with TRBD2. J was trimmed by 5 bases and V by 1 base; bases with no gene match: 6. This CDR3 has 15 residues. Germline V gene lookup returns CDR1 MNHNY and CDR2 SVGAGI (reference sequence). CDR3 sequence: CASSYYPGGRDEQYF. The CDR3 region has the DNA TGTGCCAGCAGTTACTACCCAGGCGGGAGGGACGAGCAGTACTTC.

The chain uses TRBV5-6 and TRBJ1-6, with D uncertain. CDR3 length: 14 amino acids. Germline-derived CDR1 and CDR2 are SGHDT and YYEEEE. The V end was cut by 0 bases, the J end by 9 bases, with 10 bases between. CDR3 nucleotide sequence: TGTGCCAGCAGCTTGGGCGTCATTCGTTCACCCCTCCACTTT. Encoded protein: CASSLGVIRSPLHF.

The chain couples TRBV5-8 to TRBJ2-3; no definite D call. Trimming took 1 base from V and 4 from J, leaving 4 bases between them. CDR1 and CDR2 from the germline V gene are SGHTS and YDEGEE. The CDR3 spans 12 residues. The DNA of the CDR3 is TGTGCCAGCAGCTTGCTAGCAGATACGCAGTATTTT. It is translated as CASSLLADTQYF.

This chain connects TRBV6-1 to TRBJ2-2; 7 bases match TRBD2. There are 16 residues in the CDR3. The trim removed 3 bases at V and 1 base at J, leaving 5 bases unmatched. The germline CDR1 and CDR2 sequences are MNHNS and SASEGT. The CDR3 DNA reads as TGTGCCAGCAGTGACGGGGGGTACCTGAACACCGGGGAGCTGTTTTTT. Amino acids: CASSDGGYLNTGELFF.

This clone showed up just once. Here the CDR3 reads CASNVPTAGGNTDTQYF. The CDR3 bases are TGTGCCAGCAACGTTCCGACAGCGGGGGGTAATACAGATACGCAGTATTTT. The chain has TRBV7-9 and TRBJ2-3, with 9 bases matching TRBD2. From germline, CDR1 is SEHNR and CDR2 FQNEAQ (reference sequence). With 7 bases clipped from V and 3 bases from J, the junction kept 14 bases outside the gene matches. CDR3 length: 17 amino acids.

This rearrangement joins TRBV27 to TRBJ1-5; tentative D call: TRBD1 (5 bases). This CDR3 has 15 amino acids. Trimming removed 2 bases at V and 5 bases at J, with 13 bases between. Germline CDR1 reads MNHEY; CDR2 reads SMNVEV (reference sequence). This CDR3 is CASSLAQEMDQPQHF. The CDR3 region has the DNA TGTGCCAGCAGTTTAGCACAGGAAATGGATCAGCCCCAGCATTTT.

This sequence joins TRBV7-9 and TRBJ1-4; 10 bases are shared with TRBD1. CDR1 and CDR2 from the germline V gene are SEHNR and FQNEAQ (reference sequence). The V and J ends lost 2 bases and 4 bases, in that order; junction bases with no gene match: 4. There are 16 residues in the CDR3. CDR3 coding DNA: TGTGCCAGCAGCTTAACAGACAGGGGGCTTAATGAAAAACTGTTTTTT. Protein sequence: CASSLTDRGLNEKLFF. The complete variable domain, with remaining parts taken from reference TRBV7-9 and TRBJ1-4, reads DTGVSQNPRHKITKRGQNVTFRCDPISEHNRLYWYRQTLGQGPEFLTYFQNEAQLEKSRLLSDRFSAERPKGSFSTLEIQRTEQGDSAMYLCASSLTDRGLNEKLFFGSGTQLSVL.

This clone has just one count. V gene TRBV11-2 combines with J gene TRBJ1-6, with TRBD1 as a possible D gene (6 bases). This CDR3 is built from 16 residues. Germline-derived CDR1 and CDR2 are SGHAT and FQNNGV. Trimming left V 2 bases short and J 0 bases short, with 8 bases between. In DNA form, the CDR3 reads TGTGCCAGCAGCTTAAGGGGGAGCTCCTATAATTCACCCCTCCACTTT. Residues: CASSLRGSSYNSPLHF.

This clone was seen a handful of times. The V call is TRBV19, the J call TRBJ1-4; D may be TRBD1 (5 bases). Trimming pared 10 bases from V and 7 bases from J, leaving 16 bases between. CDR1 LNHDA and CDR2 SQIVND come from the germline V gene (reference sequence). The CDR3 has 13 amino acids. The CDR3 loop is CATSGGGSEKLFF. Here the CDR3 DNA reads TGTGCCACCTCCGGGGGGGGAAGTGAAAAACTGTTTTTT.

The genes are TRBV5-8 and TRBJ2-3, with TRBD1 identical over 9 bases. Trimming removed 5 bases from V and 6 bases from J; junction bases left unmatched: 7. The length of the CDR3 is 14 residues. Germline CDR1 reads SGHTS; CDR2 reads YDEGEE. The DNA for the CDR3 is TGTGCCAGCAGTACCGGACAGGGGATCGATACGCAGTATTTT. It yields the protein CASSTGQGIDTQYF.

The V gene is TRBV6-5, the J gene TRBJ2-5, with 13 bases fitting TRBD2. The CDR3 contains 15 residues. CDR1 is MNHEY and CDR2 is SVGAGI in the germline V gene. V was pared by 6 bases and J by 9 bases, with 10 bases of the junction left unmatched. The CDR3 sequence: CASRRLAGGGSAQYF. CDR3 bases: TGTGCCAGCAGAAGACTAGCGGGGGGCGGGTCGGCCCAGTACTTC.

V and J are TRBV19 and TRBJ2-2, with D maybe TRBD2 (6 bases). CDR3 length: 15 amino acids. The germline gives CDR1 LNHDA, CDR2 SQIVND (reference sequence). The germline V and J ends were trimmed by 0 bases and 1 base, with 6 bases remaining between them. The CDR3 loop is CASSIEGLNTGELFF. CDR3 sequence (DNA): TGTGCCAGTAGTATAGAGGGACTGAACACCGGGGAGCTGTTTTTT. The full variable domain, its missing parts supplied by reference TRBV19 and TRBJ2-2, is DGGITQSPKYLFRKEGQNVTLSCEQNLNHDAMYWYRQDPGQGLRLIYYSQIVNDFQKGDIAEGYSVSREKKESFPLTVTSAQKNPTAFYLCASSIEGLNTGELFFGEGSRLTVL.

The rearrangement links TRBV19 to TRBJ2-1; a possible D gene is TRBD1 (5 bases). The length of the CDR3 is 14 residues. Trimming pared 10 bases from V and 3 bases from J, leaving 16 bases between. Germline CDR1 is LNHDA and CDR2 is SQIVND (reference sequence). CDR3 nucleotide sequence: TGTGCCACGTATTCCGGACAAGACTACAATGAGCAGTTCTTC. This gives the protein CATYSGQDYNEQFF.

This chain uses TRBV7-8 with TRBJ2-3, with 8 bases identical to TRBD1. V was clipped by 5 bases and J by 2 bases; unmatched bases: 6. The germline V gene has CDR1 SGHVS and CDR2 FQNEAQ. The CDR3 loop spans 15 amino acids. The CDR3 is CASSTRGRLTDTQYF. CDR3 DNA sequence: TGTGCCAGCAGCACCAGGGGGCGCCTCACAGATACGCAGTATTTT.

For this clone: At one boundary the junction diverges from the germline segment, which might be a read error. V and J are TRBV5-4 and TRBJ1-6; TRBD1 might be the D (6 bases). There are 13 residues in the CDR3. Germline CDR1 is SGHNT and CDR2 is YYREEE (reference sequence). For the CDR3, the DNA is TGCGCCAGCAGCCAGGCAGGGGATTCACCCCTCCACTTT. Its protein product is CASSQAGDSPLHF.